These T cell receptor beta chains were read from a single sample in a study of T-cell memory formation after mild COVID-19. Each CDR3 protein gets one entry after TCRdb re-called the 5' RACE reads with MiXCR. Of roughly 110,000 distinct CDR3 sequences detected, around 14% appear once; the ten largest clones hold about 39%. The specimen sequenced was PBMCs or a T cell subset sorted from them (not recorded which). These TCRs come from a man aged 18 to 35 who had mild COVID-19 (a few samples of this study predate the infection). Cell type and time point are not known. CDR3s include the opening cysteine and the closing phenylalanine or tryptophan. Each record gives: V gene, D gene, clone size, J gene, CDR3 protein, CDR3 DNA. D genes are given only for firm matches. The listing skips clone size in some rows; elsewhere it reads once, few, many or a size class.

>TRBV5-1|-|-|TRBJ1-1
CASSHRPPNTEAFF
TGCGCCAGCAGTCACCGGCCTCCGAACACTGAAGCTTTCTTT
>TRBV5-1|-|many|TRBJ1-5
CASSLRPDQPQHF
TGCGCCAGCAGCCTTCGACCAGACCAGCCCCAGCATTTT
>TRBV5-1|-|few|TRBJ1-4
CASSLKQGTNEKLFF
TGCGCCAGCAGCTTGAAACAGGGAACTAATGAAAAACTGTTTTTT
>TRBV4-3|-|few|TRBJ2-7
CASSQEWSSSYEQYF
TGCGCCAGCAGCCAAGAGTGGTCTAGTTCCTACGAGCAGTACTTC
>TRBV5-4|-|-|TRBJ2-3
CASPDNTDTQYF
TGTGCCAGCCCAGATAACACAGATACGCAGTATTTT
>TRBV4-1|-|-|TRBJ2-7
CASSLEAYDYEQYF
TGCGCCAGCAGCCTTGAAGCGTACGATTACGAGCAGTACTTC
>TRBV4-3|-|-|TRBJ2-2
CASSLAGLGELFF
TGCGCCAGCAGCCTCGCCGGGCTCGGGGAGCTGTTTTTT
>TRBV5-6|-|few|TRBJ2-7
CASSPGPGEQYF
TGTGCCAGCAGCCCGGGACCGGGGGAGCAGTACTTC
>TRBV9|-|few|TRBJ2-7
CASSVGRGTYEQYF
TGTGCCAGCAGCGTTGGACGGGGGACCTACGAGCAGTACTTC
>TRBV7-9|TRBD1|many|TRBJ2-5
CASLQGPLETQYF
TGTGCCAGCTTACAGGGGCCGCTAGAGACCCAGTACTTC
>TRBV15|-|few|TRBJ2-7
CATTRDPSSYEQYF
TGTGCCACCACGAGGGATCCGAGCTCCTACGAGCAGTACTTC
>TRBV7-9|-|-|TRBJ1-1
CASSLSHTEAFF
TGTGCCAGCAGCTTAAGCCACACTGAAGCTTTCTTT
>TRBV12-5|TRBD1|-|TRBJ2-1
CASGSDRVGSNEQFF
TGTGCTAGTGGTTCAGACAGGGTAGGTAGTAATGAGCAGTTCTTC
>TRBV6-5|TRBD1|-|TRBJ2-1
CASSWKGGNRNEQFF
TGTGCCAGCAGTTGGAAAGGGGGCAATAGGAATGAGCAGTTCTTC
>TRBV3-1|-|few|TRBJ1-1
CASSQVGGLEAFF
TGTGCCAGCAGCCAAGTGGGTGGGCTTGAAGCTTTCTTT